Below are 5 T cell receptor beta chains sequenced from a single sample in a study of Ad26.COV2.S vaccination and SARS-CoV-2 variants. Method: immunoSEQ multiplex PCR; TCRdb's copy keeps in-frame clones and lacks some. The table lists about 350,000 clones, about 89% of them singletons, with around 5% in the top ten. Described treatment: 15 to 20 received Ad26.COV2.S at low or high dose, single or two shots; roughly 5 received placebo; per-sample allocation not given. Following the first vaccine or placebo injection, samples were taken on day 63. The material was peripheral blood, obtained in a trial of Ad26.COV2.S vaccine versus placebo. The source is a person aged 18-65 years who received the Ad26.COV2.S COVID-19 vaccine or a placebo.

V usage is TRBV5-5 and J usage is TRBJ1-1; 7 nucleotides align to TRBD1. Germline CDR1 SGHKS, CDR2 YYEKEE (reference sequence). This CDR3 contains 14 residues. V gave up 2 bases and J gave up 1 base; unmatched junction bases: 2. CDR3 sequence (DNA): TGTGCCAGCAGCTTCACAGGGGCGAACACTGAAGCTTTCTTT. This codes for CASSFTGANTEAFF.

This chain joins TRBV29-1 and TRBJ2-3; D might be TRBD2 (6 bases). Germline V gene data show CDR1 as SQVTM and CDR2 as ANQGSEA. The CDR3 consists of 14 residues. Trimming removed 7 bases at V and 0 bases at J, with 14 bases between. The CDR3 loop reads CSAGGGGSTDTQYF. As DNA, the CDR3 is TGCAGCGCCGGGGGTGGCGGGAGCACAGATACGCAGTATTTT.

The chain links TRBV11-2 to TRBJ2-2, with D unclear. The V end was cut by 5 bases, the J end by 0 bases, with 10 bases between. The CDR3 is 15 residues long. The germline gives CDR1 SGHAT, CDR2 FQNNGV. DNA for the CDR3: TGTGCCAGCAGCCCTTTGCGGACGAACACCGGGGAGCTGTTTTTT. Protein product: CASSPLRTNTGELFF.

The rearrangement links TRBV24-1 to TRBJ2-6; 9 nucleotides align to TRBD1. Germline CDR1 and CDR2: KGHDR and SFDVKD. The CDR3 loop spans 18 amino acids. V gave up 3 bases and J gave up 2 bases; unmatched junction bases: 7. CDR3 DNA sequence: TGTGCCACCAGTGATGTACTGACAGGGGGTCCTGGGGCCAACGTCCTGACTTTC. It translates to CATSDVLTGGPGANVLTF.

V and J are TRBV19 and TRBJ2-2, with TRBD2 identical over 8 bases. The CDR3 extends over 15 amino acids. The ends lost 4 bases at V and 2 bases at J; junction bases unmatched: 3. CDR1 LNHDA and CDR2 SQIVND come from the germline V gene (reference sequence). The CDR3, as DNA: TGTGCCAGTAGTAGAAGCGGGGGCAACACCGGGGAGCTGTTTTTT. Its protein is CASSRSGGNTGELFF.